This T cell receptor beta chain was profiled in a study of siplizumab effects on memory and regulatory T cells. The J segment lost 4 bases and the V segment lost 5 bases, leaving 0 bases of the junction unmatched. CDR1 is MNHEY, CDR2 SVGAGI, per germline. The CDR3 covers 12 residues. Comment on this clone: Its target is not known.

Clones were read by immunoSEQ multiplex PCR, and TCRdb kept only the in-frame ones, dropping some. This sample has 100,000 or so clones; nearly 95% occur once, and the top ten carry 12%. Overall study results and limits: Memory cells that were CD4+ and unstimulated gave rise to alloreactive sequences, which siplizumab significantly reduced. Neither a naive nor a memory phenotype was assignable to roughly 75-96% of proliferating CD4+ or CD8+ clones.

The receptor was derived from a human donor in good health. The V and J genes are TRBV6-5 and TRBJ2-5; TRBD1 matches at 8 bases. Sequencing was done on a sample of non-Treg CD4+ T cells sorted from blood. The DNA of the CDR3 is TGTGCCAGCAGTGACAGGGGAGAGACCCAGTACTTC. Its translation: CASSDRGETQYF.